Following are 20 T cell receptor beta chains from one sample sequenced in a study of blood T cell repertoires in COVID-19. The data were produced by immunoSEQ multiplex PCR, yet TCRdb's version contains in-frame clones alone and is incomplete. The table lists approximately 300,000 clones, 90% of them singletons, with approximately 7.5% in the top ten. Sequences were obtained from peripheral blood. All receptors come from a woman aged 25 to 39 with COVID-19, enrolled during active disease.

The chain uses TRBV15 and TRBJ1-1; D is uncertain. The CDR3 contains 16 residues. The germline gives CDR1 LNHNV, CDR2 YYDKDF (reference sequence). Trimming removed 0 bases at V and 4 bases at J, with 15 bases between. The CDR3 protein is CATSREYGIGATEAFF. As DNA, the CDR3 is TGTGCCACCAGCAGAGAATATGGCATTGGTGCCACTGAAGCTTTCTTT.

This chain uses TRBV4-3 with TRBJ2-3; 13 bases fit TRBD2. The CDR3 runs 16 residues. Losses at the gene ends were 1 base for V and 3 bases for J; bases not matched to a gene: 1. Per germline, CDR1 LGHNA and CDR2 YSLEER. CDR3 loop: CASSQGTSGRTDTQYF. CDR3 sequence (DNA): TGCGCCAGCAGCCAAGGGACTAGCGGGAGAACAGATACGCAGTATTTT.

The chain carries TRBV16 and TRBJ1-1; 8 bases are shared with TRBD1. Germline lookup yields CDR1 KGHSY and CDR2 FQNENV. The CDR3 sequence is 13 residues long. Germline trimming cut 4 bases from V and 11 bases from J; bases unmatched to any gene: 9. Written as DNA, the CDR3 is TGTGCCAGCAGCCCCGACCTGGACAGGGATGCTTTCTTT. It yields the protein CASSPDLDRDAFF.

The chain is built from TRBV6-1 and TRBJ1-6; D is possibly TRBD1 (5 bases). Looked up from germline, CDR1 is MNHNS and CDR2 is SASEGT. The CDR3 runs 15 residues. V lost 0 bases and J 8 bases, leaving 11 bases between the germline ends. The CDR3 DNA sequence: TGTGCCAGCAGTGAAGCGGGGGGATGGGATTCACCCCTCCACTTT. Its translation: CASSEAGGWDSPLHF.

V is TRBV4-1 and J is TRBJ1-2, with 8 bases fitting TRBD1. The germline CDR1 and CDR2 sequences are MGHRA and YSYEKL. There are 15 residues in the CDR3. V lost 5 bases, J lost 8 bases, and 13 bases stayed unmatched. CDR3 sequence reads: CASSSTGSGGEGYTF. Here the CDR3 DNA reads TGCGCCAGCAGCAGCACTGGTTCAGGGGGCGAGGGCTACACCTTC.

The chain couples TRBV9 to TRBJ2-7; no firm D call. There are 13 residues in the CDR3. Trimming shortened V by 0 bases and J by 0 bases, and 4 bases separated the two germline ends. Germline values: CDR1 SGDLS, CDR2 YYNGEE. Written as DNA, the CDR3 is TGTGCCAGCAGCGTAGCCAGCTCCTACGAGCAGTACTTC. This codes for CASSVASSYEQYF.

This clone was found once. The rearrangement links TRBV2 to TRBJ1-6; D may be TRBD1 (5 bases). The CDR3 covers 12 residues. With 6 bases removed from V and 7 bases from J, the gap between germline ends came to 7 bases. Germline values: CDR1 SNHLY, CDR2 FYNNEI. CDR3 nucleotide sequence: TGTGCCAGCAGACAGGAAAATTCACCCCTCCACTTT. This gives the protein CASRQENSPLHF.

V is TRBV9 and J is TRBJ1-4; D is uncertain. The CDR3 has 16 residues. Trimming left V 0 bases short and J 0 bases short, with 9 bases between. Germline CDR1 and CDR2: SGDLS and YYNGEE. The CDR3 spells CASSVGHGTTNEKLFF. The CDR3 nucleotides are TGTGCCAGCAGCGTAGGACACGGTACAACTAATGAAAAACTGTTTTTT.

As regards this clone: Other DNA sequences of this sample code for an identical CDR3. The chain couples TRBV28 to TRBJ2-1, with 11 positions matching TRBD2. The V and J ends lost 8 bases and 7 bases, in that order; junction bases with no gene match: 4. The CDR3 spans 13 residues. Per germline, CDR1 MDHEN and CDR2 SYDVKM. CDR3 in amino acids: CASGLAGANEQFF. CDR3 nucleotide sequence: TGTGCCAGCGGACTAGCGGGCGCGAATGAGCAGTTCTTC.

V and J are TRBV28 and TRBJ2-1, with 10 bases aligning to TRBD2. V dropped 7 bases and J dropped 4; count of bases not matched to a gene: 7. This CDR3 is 15 amino acids long. Per the germline V gene, CDR1 is MDHEN and CDR2 is SYDVKM. The CDR3 DNA reads as TGTGCCAGCAACTCTGGGACTAGCGAGTACAATGAGCAGTTCTTC. Encoded protein: CASNSGTSEYNEQFF.

The gene calls are TRBV28 and TRBJ1-2; 11 nucleotides match TRBD1. The CDR3 spans 15 residues. V trimming: 10 bases; J trimming: 2 bases; junction bases outside the gene matches: 9. Germline V gives CDR1 MDHEN, CDR2 SYDVKM. This CDR3 reads CAILTGQGANYGYTF. CDR3 coding DNA: TGTGCCATCCTAACAGGACAGGGGGCGAACTATGGCTACACCTTC.

The chain recombines TRBV4-2 with TRBJ2-1, with TRBD2 identical over 11 bases. Germline V gene data show CDR1 as LGHNA and CDR2 as YNFKEQ. The CDR3 consists of 17 residues. V gave up 0 bases and J gave up 10 bases; unmatched junction bases: 11. CDR3 protein: CASSQDSFTSGSQEQFF. The CDR3 DNA reads as TGTGCCAGCAGCCAAGATTCCTTTACTAGCGGGAGCCAGGAGCAGTTCTTC.

The rearrangement uses TRBV2 and TRBJ2-1; TRBD2 matches 14 bases. With 7 bases clipped from V and 8 bases from J, the junction kept 13 bases outside the gene matches. Germline values: CDR1 SNHLY, CDR2 FYNNEI. CDR3 length: 17 residues. CDR3 DNA sequence: TGTGCCAGCACCCTGTACGGACTAGCGGGAGGATCCCATGAGCAGTTCTTC. Its protein is CASTLYGLAGGSHEQFF.

This clone has more than one count but fewer than ten. Other DNA sequences in this specimen translate into the identical CDR3. The rearrangement joins TRBV12-3 or TRBV12-4 to TRBJ1-5; D remains ambiguous. V lost 3 bases, J lost 0 bases, and 3 bases lay in between. The CDR3 is made up of 13 amino acids. The CDR3 nucleotides are TGTGCCAGCAGTTTCGGTAGCAATCAGCCCCAGCATTTT. Translated: CASSFGSNQPQHF.

This rearrangement joins TRBV2 to TRBJ1-2, with 7 nucleotides matching TRBD1. Losses at the gene ends were 3 bases for V and 7 bases for J; bases not matched to a gene: 8. Looked up from germline, CDR1 is SNHLY and CDR2 is FYNNEI. This CDR3 is 14 amino acids long. The CDR3 bases are TGTGCCAGCAGTGACCACCGGGACAGATCTGGCTACACCTTC. This translates into CASSDHRDRSGYTF.

This rearrangement joins TRBV28 to TRBJ2-3; TRBD1 matches at 7 bases. The junction had 12 bases not matched to a gene; V was cut back by 3 bases and J by 6 bases. Germline V gene sequence: CDR1 MDHEN, CDR2 SYDVKM. The CDR3 spans 16 residues. The CDR3 is CASSFNRGQPPDTQYF. CDR3 nucleotides: TGTGCCAGCAGTTTTAACAGGGGACAACCCCCGGATACGCAGTATTTT.

The chain combines TRBV6-4 with TRBJ2-1; TRBD2 might be the D (6 bases). The V end lost 0 bases, the J end lost 5 bases, and 14 bases lay between the germline ends. The germline V gene has CDR1 MRHNA and CDR2 SNTAGT. This CDR3 contains 16 residues. CDR3 protein: CASSDSEGVGNNEQFF. CDR3 sequence (DNA): TGTGCCAGCAGTGACTCGGAGGGAGTTGGCAACAATGAGCAGTTCTTC.

This rearrangement joins TRBV21-1 to TRBJ1-5; TRBD1 is the table's D call, not checked against the DNA. TRBV21-1 is labeled a pseudogene. This CDR3 comprises 16 residues. Written as DNA, the CDR3 is TGTGCCAGCAGCAACAACTTCACAGGGCTGAATCAGCCCCAGCATTTT. Translating gives CASSNNFTGLNQPQHF.

The chain uses TRBV7-2 and TRBJ2-7; D gene unclear. V was clipped by 5 bases and J by 9 bases, with 17 bases between them. CDR3 length: 13 residues. Germline V gene sequence: CDR1 SGHTA, CDR2 FQGNSA. Here the CDR3 DNA reads TGTGCCAGCAGCCCCGGAGAAGACTTGGGGCAGTACTTC. Translated: CASSPGEDLGQYF.

The chain employs TRBV5-8 and TRBJ1-6, with D maybe TRBD1 (5 bases). This CDR3 contains 14 residues. The V gene's germline CDR1 is SGHTS and CDR2 YDEGEE. The V gene lost 2 bases and the J gene lost 10 bases, with 13 bases spanning the gap. The CDR3, as DNA: TGTGCCAGCAGCTTTGGTCAGGGTGGATCACCCCTCCACTTT. It is translated as CASSFGQGGSPLHF.